This TCR beta chain was sequenced for a study of response to subunit inactivated influenza vaccine (dated by TCRdb to the late 2010s). Study-wide context: Deep quantitative T cell receptor repertoire profiling was used in the study to track responses to a trivalent subunit inactivated influenza vaccine. Study-wide findings and limitations: According to the authors, only a limited number of new T cells may be recruited by each seasonal influenza vaccination.

Library creation used RT-PCR. Sequencing was performed on an Illumina HiSeq 2500. TCRdb applied fastp at Q25 and MiXCR to the public reads, then kept only in-frame beta chains. Entries are consolidated by CDR3 protein sequence, retaining the most common genes and DNA. Within this sample are around 530,000 distinct CDR3 sequences, with approximately 15% of them counted one time only. The ten top clones hold less than 4% of the sample. Remarks on this clonotype: This clone's antigen is unknown. Base qualities are not provided; no much larger clone lies one nucleotide away.

Between the V and J ends, shortened by 3 bases and 1 base respectively, the junction contains 10 bases. Via the germline V gene, CDR1 is SGHRS and CDR2 YFSETQ. Inclusive of the bounding cysteine and phenylalanine, the CDR3 is 14 residues long. The retained sequence is limited to the CDR3, 42 bases, with the frame set at the first base. This clonotype was sampled from a man between 50 and 75 years old who received an inactivated influenza vaccine. Donor details come from another sample of the same person, matched by shared clones. The chain is assembled from TRBV5-1 and TRBJ1-1; no D gene is confidently identified. The sequencing used CD4+ T cells sorted from PBMCs, collected 23 months after vaccination. The CDR3 amino acid sequence is: CASSWADQNTEAFF. The nucleotide sequence is given as TGCGCCAGCAGCTGGGCAGATCAGAACACTGAAGCTTTCTTT.